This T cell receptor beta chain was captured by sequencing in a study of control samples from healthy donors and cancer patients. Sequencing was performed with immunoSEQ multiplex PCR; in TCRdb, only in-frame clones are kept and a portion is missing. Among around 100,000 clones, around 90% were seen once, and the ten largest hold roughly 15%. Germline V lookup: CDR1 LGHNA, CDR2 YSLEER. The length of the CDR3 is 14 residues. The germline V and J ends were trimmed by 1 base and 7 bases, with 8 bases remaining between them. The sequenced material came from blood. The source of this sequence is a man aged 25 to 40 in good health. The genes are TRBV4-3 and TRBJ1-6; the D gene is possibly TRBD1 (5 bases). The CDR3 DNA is TGCGCCAGCAGCCAAGGACAGCTGAATTCACCCCTCCACTTT. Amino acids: CASSQGQLNSPLHF.